The 5 T cell receptor beta chains listed next were all sequenced from one sample in a study of T cell changes during pregnancy in multiple sclerosis. TCRdb's table, derived via immunoSEQ multiplex PCR, lists solely in-frame clones and lacks some. The table lists nearly 110,000 clones, approximately 90% of them singletons, with 1.6% in the top ten. Sequencing used peripheral blood, obtained after pregnancy. All receptors come from a female donor with multiple sclerosis, enrolled in a pregnancy study.

CDR3 region: CASSPDRGRHNEQFF. CDR3 nucleotide sequence: TGTGCCAGCAGCCCGGACAGGGGGCGTCACAATGAGCAGTTCTTC. The V call is TRBV14, the J call TRBJ2-1; TRBD1 agrees at 11 bases. Trimming cost V 4 bases and J 5 bases; bases outside gene matches: 4. Germline CDR1 reads SGHDN; CDR2 reads FVKESK. The CDR3 loop spans 15 amino acids.

This clone was observed a single time. The V call is TRBV2, the J call TRBJ2-7; TRBD2 matches at 7 bases. This CDR3 is built from 12 residues. Germline V lookup: CDR1 SNHLY, CDR2 FYNNEI. Losses at the gene ends were 4 bases for V and 3 bases for J; bases not matched to a gene: 0. The CDR3: CASSGGGYEQYF. CDR3 coding DNA: TGTGCCAGCAGTGGCGGGGGCTACGAGCAGTACTTC.

The J gene is TRBJ2-2, the V gene TRBV5-4, with D perhaps matching TRBD1 (6 bases). This CDR3 contains 13 residues. Trimming took off 5 bases at V and 7 bases at J, with 12 bases between the two ends. The germline V gene encodes CDR1 SGHNT and CDR2 YYREEE (reference sequence). DNA for the CDR3: TGTGCCAGCAGTCCACGGACAGTCGGGGAGCTGTTTTTT. The encoded protein is CASSPRTVGELFF. Full variable domain (missing parts from reference TRBV5-4 and TRBJ2-2): ETGVTQSPTHLIKTRGQQVTLRCSSQSGHNTVSWYQQALGQGPQFIFQYYREEENGRGNFPPRFSGLQFPNYSSELNVNALELDDSALYLCASSPRTVGELFFGEGSRLTVL.

This chain links TRBV5-1 with TRBJ2-3; D perhaps matches TRBD2 (5 bases). The CDR3 is 16 residues long. Germline CDR1 SGHRS, CDR2 YFSETQ. The V and J ends lost 0 bases and 1 base respectively, with 12 bases between them. CDR3 in DNA: TGCGCCAGCAGCTTGGCCACGGGGTCAGGCACAGATACGCAGTATTTT. It encodes CASSLATGSGTDTQYF.

The chain employs TRBV19 and TRBJ1-5; 8 bases map to TRBD1. V was pared by 5 bases and J by 6 bases, with 12 bases of the junction left unmatched. This CDR3 has 16 residues. The V gene's germline CDR1 is LNHDA and CDR2 SQIVND (reference sequence). Here the CDR3 reads CASSGLPQGAGQPQHF. DNA of the CDR3: TGTGCCAGTAGTGGACTCCCGCAGGGGGCAGGTCAGCCCCAGCATTTT.